This TCR beta chain came from a study of cytomegalovirus exposure and HLA in healthy donors (dated by TCRdb to about 2017). With respect to the entire study: An earlier analysis of roughly 630 of the donors reported about 250 Gb of sequence data and roughly 100 million unique TCR beta sequences from about 179 million T cells. Approximately 300 gigabases of sequencing data and around 85 million unique TCR sequences made up an early release that covered some 640 HLA-typed donors. The genetic ancestry cluster associated with self-reported Caucasian donors included over 80% of the roughly 360 genotyped donors. The study was designed to test whether signatures of past pathogen exposure could be identified by cataloging public T cell receptors. The study used immunosequencing to profile the T cell repertoires of approximately 650 subjects and linked those repertoires to cytomegalovirus serostatus. In addition to the first cohort of 650 to 750 subjects, a separate validation cohort of 120 different subjects was used. The study combined high-throughput TCR immunosequencing, statistical association of individual TCRs with disease status, and machine learning to predict cytomegalovirus infection status. In a later analysis, previously published TCR beta repertoires from fewer than 750 donors were re-analyzed and high-resolution HLA genotyping was added so that TCR occurrence patterns could be studied. The later analysis used no new phenotypic data to find candidate immune exposures, relying instead on TCR beta sequences and their occurrence across donors. To decide whether each TCR beta V gene segment behaved as functional or pseudogenic, an earlier analysis of fewer than 750 of the donors relied on high-throughput TCR beta sequencing. Donor age, sex, ethnicity and CMV serostatus were collected together with the repertoire data. A later genetic analysis used genome-wide SNP genotypes for about three fifths of the 666 donors, treating that subset as a discovery cohort. Every repertoire in the discovery cohort had been generated on one and the same sequencing platform. Both class I and class II loci were covered by HLA typing, at four-digit resolution. Typing coverage differed by locus: A, B, C, DRB1 and DQB1 were typed in roughly 620-630 donors, DQA1 in about 510, DPA1 in around 610, and DPB1 in 450 to 480. Because of strong linkage in the cohort, 5 or 6 DR-DQ haplotypes were treated as single units for association and clustering. Among roughly 400 genotyped donors of the cohort, an average of about 240,000 unique TCR beta nucleotide sequences were sequenced per donor, roughly 20% of them non-productive.

A few counts support this clone. Its antigen is still unknown. No base-level quality is on record; no much larger clone is a single base apart. Findings and caveats that apply to the study as a whole: Only TCR beta chains were sequenced in this cohort, and the absence of alpha or paired-chain data limited detectable features. A further reported finding was that TCR beta sequences accurately predicted the HLA-A and HLA-B alleles for most subjects in the first cohort. The study listed 164 TCR beta chains as associated with cytomegalovirus. In a later analysis, HLA-associated TCR beta chains were found to be more clonally expanded and to have lower generation probabilities than equally common non-associated chains. The earlier analysis of 587 of the donors excluded approximately 17 rarely observed V segments, including chromosome 9 orphons, because counts were too low. A later analysis found that TCR association rates varied across HLA loci, with DRB1 alleles showing the most associated TCRs and HLA-C alleles the fewest. A cluster of highly shared sequence variants was judged likely to represent a technical artifact of the sequencing pipeline. Across donors, most TCR sequences were observed very rarely, whereas some public TCRs were present in many individuals. When HLA alleles, especially DR and DQ, strongly co-occurred, attributing TCR associations to individual alleles was difficult. In an earlier analysis of roughly 500 of the donors, most TCR beta V segments appeared in productive rearrangements about 87% or about 30% of the time, broadly matching IMGT annotations. According to a later analysis, parvovirus B19, influenza, CMV and Epstein-Barr virus appeared linked to several top co-occurrence clusters. In a later analysis, most CMV-associated TCR beta chains were found to appear HLA-restricted, with HLA associations seemingly driven largely by CMV exposure. At a false discovery rate of 0.05, a later analysis linked around 15,000 TCR beta sequences to specific HLA alleles. A later genetic analysis reported fewer N-insertions in productive TCRs among donors in an Asian-associated ancestry cluster than the roughly 700-donor mean. In both the original and validation cohorts, the classifier was reported to diagnose cytomegalovirus status with high specificity and sensitivity. In vitro tests confirmed that a few of the cytomegalovirus-associated TCR beta chains recognize cytomegalovirus antigens. A later genetic analysis associated a missense DCLRE1C variant with V-gene and J-gene trimming of TCR beta chains, and an independent cohort replicated the association. Some IMGT-functional V segments, including TRBV6-2 and TRBV6-3, could not be distinguished by the 87-base-pair reads and were therefore excluded. Because HLA typing was unavailable for some donors at each locus, only the typed subset was used in association tests. Correlated functional status among segregating V segments might be attributable to linkage disequilibrium, but an unknown experimental factor could not be ruled out. Presence/absence analyses assumed roughly uniform sequencing depth across donors, an assumption that may not hold. The authors suggested that the approach could potentially be extended to other disease states and immunological phenotypes. The only immune exposure information available for the cohort was CMV serostatus.

The cohort consisted of 666 healthy bone marrow donors. Cohort members were all nominally healthy when sampled, although unrecorded immune exposures were likely present. The donor tested CMV seronegative, placing the donor among the approximately 360 seronegative members of the cohort. Every donor gave a peripheral blood sample, and the peripheral blood mononuclear cells from that sample were used for TCR beta sequencing. The Qiagen DNeasy Blood Extraction Kit was used to extract genomic DNA from the blood cell samples. The library was made by the immunoSEQ multiplex PCR assay. For the multiplex PCR, a mixture combining 60 forward primers for TCR Vbeta segments and 13 reverse primers for TCR Jbeta segments was used. The CDR3 region of rearranged TCR beta genes was amplified from genomic DNA with a multiplex PCR assay. The amplified TCR beta libraries were sequenced on the Illumina HiSeq System as 87-base-pair reads. The study's own analysis went as follows. Across the roughly 670 repertoires, a later analysis counted 80 million or so unique TCR beta chains, 9.5 million to 12 million of which were shared by at least two donors. Raw reads were error-corrected and collapsed into unique sequences with a nearest-neighbor algorithm that merged closely related sequences to remove PCR and sequencing errors. To assign V, D and J gene segments, CDR3 sequences were aligned to IMGT reference sequences. Each retained sequence needed at least a six-nucleotide match to both a V gene segment and a J gene segment. Rearrangements were called productive when the CDR3 lacked stop codons and stayed in frame with V and J; all others were non-productive. Following IMGT convention, CDR3 was defined as the stretch from the second conserved V-encoded cysteine up to the conserved J-encoded phenylalanine. Sequences without an unambiguous match to a single V gene segment were excluded from the earlier analysis of several hundred of the donors. In an earlier analysis of some 590 of the donors, a V segment was called functional when productive rearrangements were above 56.7%, and segregating when the standard deviation between donors exceeded 5%. A statistical classification framework was developed to diagnose cytomegalovirus status using the catalog of TCR beta chain sequences. V and J gene assignment, in a later analysis, came from comparing TCR nucleotide sequences with IMGT/GENE-DB human TR gene sequences. The TCRdist pipeline was used in a later analysis to assign CDR3 sequences and most-parsimonious VDJ recombination scenarios. In a later analysis, every TCR beta chain was defined by the combination of its CDR3 amino acid sequence and its V-gene family, and reads without a unique V-gene family were dropped. A later analysis removed 592 highly shared, low-generation-probability nucleotide sequences to deal with suspected cross-contamination and a sequencing artifact. A later analysis calculated a clonal expansion index for each public chain from normalized within-repertoire ranks of inferred template counts. A later analysis computed generation probabilities with a VDJ recombination model fitted to out-of-frame rearrangements, and checked the results against IGoR. Hypergeometric tests were used in a later analysis to score TCR-TCR, TCR-HLA and TCR-CMV co-occurrence, with a repertoire-size bias correction applied to the TCR pairs. To estimate false discovery rates, a later analysis permuted the HLA or CMV assignments 20 times. In a later analysis, co-occurring TCRs were grouped with DBSCAN, and TCRdist sequence similarity was added when clustering was performed within HLA-allele-positive subsets. Co-occurrence clustering excluded repertoires with fewer than 30,000 or more than 120,000 public chains, plus five with anomalous nucleotide sharing. As stored in TCRdb, this immuneACCESS dataset retains in-frame rearrangements with V and J assigned. A fraction of the clones does not appear; measured against another copy, unresolved V genes explain less than half of the discrepancy, and the remainder lacks a known reason. D and trimming come from the DNA, and the V and J calls and clone size come from that table. The sample table holds about 120,000 clones, of which around 80% were seen once. The ten most abundant clones make up roughly 2.6% of the sample.

Taken from cysteine to phenylalanine, the CDR3 has 13 residues. Only the CDR3 region is kept as DNA, spanning 39 bases read in frame from base 1. Trimming takes 7 bases from V and 0 bases from J, and the germline ends sit 12 bases apart. According to the germline V gene, CDR1 reads SQVTM and CDR2 reads ANQGSEA. The sequence came from a female donor in good health and CMV-seronegative. The sequence is built from TRBV29-1 and TRBJ1-1; TRBD1 is possibly the D segment (5 matching bases). The sample was PBMCs. Here the CDR3 is given as CSALRDLNTEAFF. The DNA reads TGCAGCGCCTTAAGGGACTTGAACACTGAAGCTTTCTTT.